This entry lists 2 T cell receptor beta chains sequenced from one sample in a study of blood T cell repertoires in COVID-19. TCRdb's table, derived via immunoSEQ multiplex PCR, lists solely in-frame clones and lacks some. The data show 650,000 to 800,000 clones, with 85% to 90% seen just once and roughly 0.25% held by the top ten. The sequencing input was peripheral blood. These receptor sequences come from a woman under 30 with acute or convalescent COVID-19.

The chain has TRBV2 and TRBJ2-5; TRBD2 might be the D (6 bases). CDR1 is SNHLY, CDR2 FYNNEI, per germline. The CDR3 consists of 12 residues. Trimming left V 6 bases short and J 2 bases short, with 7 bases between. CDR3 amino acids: CASRGGQETQYF. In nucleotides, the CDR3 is TGTGCCAGCAGGGGGGGACAAGAGACCCAGTACTTC.

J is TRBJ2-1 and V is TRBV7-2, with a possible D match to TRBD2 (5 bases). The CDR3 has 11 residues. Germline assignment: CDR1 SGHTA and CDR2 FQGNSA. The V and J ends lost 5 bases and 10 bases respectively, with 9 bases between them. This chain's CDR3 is CASSQTREQFF. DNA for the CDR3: TGTGCCAGCAGCCAAACTAGGGAGCAGTTCTTC.